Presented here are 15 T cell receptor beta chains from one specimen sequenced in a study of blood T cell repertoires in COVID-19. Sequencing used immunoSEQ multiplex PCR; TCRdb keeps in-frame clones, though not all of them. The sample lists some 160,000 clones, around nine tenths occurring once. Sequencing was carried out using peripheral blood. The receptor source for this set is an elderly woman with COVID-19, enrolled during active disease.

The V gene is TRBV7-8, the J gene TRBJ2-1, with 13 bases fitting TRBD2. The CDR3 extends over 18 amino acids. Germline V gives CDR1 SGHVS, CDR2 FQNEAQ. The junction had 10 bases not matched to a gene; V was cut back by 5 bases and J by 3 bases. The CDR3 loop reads CASSVRTSGSNVYNEQFF. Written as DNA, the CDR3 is TGTGCCAGCAGCGTTCGGACTAGCGGGAGCAATGTCTACAATGAGCAGTTCTTC.

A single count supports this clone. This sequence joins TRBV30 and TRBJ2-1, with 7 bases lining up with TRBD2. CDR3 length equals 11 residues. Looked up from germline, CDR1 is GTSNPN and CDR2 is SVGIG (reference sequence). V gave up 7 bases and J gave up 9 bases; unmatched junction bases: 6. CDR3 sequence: CASSGLTEQFF. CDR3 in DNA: TGTGCCTCTAGCGGACTGACTGAGCAGTTCTTC. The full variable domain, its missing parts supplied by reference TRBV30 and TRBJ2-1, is SQTIHQWPATLVQPVGSPLSLECTVEGTSNPNLYWYRQAAGRGLQLLFYSVGIGQISSEVPQNLSASRPQDRQFILSSKKLLLSDSGFYLCASSGLTEQFFGPGTRLTVL.

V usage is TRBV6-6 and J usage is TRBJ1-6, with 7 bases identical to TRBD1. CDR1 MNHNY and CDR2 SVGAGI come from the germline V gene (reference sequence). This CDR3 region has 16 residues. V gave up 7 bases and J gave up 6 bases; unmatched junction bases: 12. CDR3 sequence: CASTSMSGQLNSPLHF. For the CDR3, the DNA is TGTGCCAGCACCTCAATGTCGGGACAGCTTAATTCACCCCTCCACTTT.

The CDR3 nucleotides read TGCAGCCATATAAGGACAGGAAATGGCTACACCTTC. Its translation is CSHIRTGNGYTF. This chain uses TRBV29-1 with TRBJ1-2; TRBD1 matches at 7 bases. This CDR3 spans 12 amino acids. V gave up 8 bases and J gave up 6 bases; unmatched junction bases: 9. Germline values: CDR1 SQVTM, CDR2 ANQGSEA.

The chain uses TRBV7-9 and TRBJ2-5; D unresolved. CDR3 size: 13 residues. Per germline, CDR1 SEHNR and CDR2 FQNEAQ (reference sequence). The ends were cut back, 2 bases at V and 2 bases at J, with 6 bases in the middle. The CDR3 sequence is CASSLREQETQYF. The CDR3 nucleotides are TGTGCCAGCAGCTTACGCGAACAAGAGACCCAGTACTTC.

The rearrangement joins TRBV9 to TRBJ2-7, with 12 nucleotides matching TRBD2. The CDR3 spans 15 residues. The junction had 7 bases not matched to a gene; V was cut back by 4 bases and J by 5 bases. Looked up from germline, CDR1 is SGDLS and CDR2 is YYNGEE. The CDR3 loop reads CASSPRLAGDNEQYF. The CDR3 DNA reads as TGTGCCAGCAGCCCCAGACTAGCGGGAGACAACGAGCAGTACTTC.

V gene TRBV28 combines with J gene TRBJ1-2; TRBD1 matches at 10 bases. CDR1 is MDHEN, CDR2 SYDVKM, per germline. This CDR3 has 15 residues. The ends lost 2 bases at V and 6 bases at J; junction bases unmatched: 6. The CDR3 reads CASSLPGQGLNGYTF. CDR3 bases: TGTGCCAGCAGTTTACCGGGACAGGGGTTGAATGGCTACACCTTC.

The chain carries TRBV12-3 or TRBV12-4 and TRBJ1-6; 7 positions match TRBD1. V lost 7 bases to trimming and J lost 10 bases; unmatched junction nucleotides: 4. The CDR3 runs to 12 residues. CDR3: CASMTGKSPLHF. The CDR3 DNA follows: TGTGCCAGCATGACAGGGAAGTCACCCCTCCACTTT.

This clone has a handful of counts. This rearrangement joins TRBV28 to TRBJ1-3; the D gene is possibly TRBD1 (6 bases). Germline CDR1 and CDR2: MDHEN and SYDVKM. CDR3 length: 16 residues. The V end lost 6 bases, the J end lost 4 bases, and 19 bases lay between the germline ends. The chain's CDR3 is CASSWGPAKDGNTIYF. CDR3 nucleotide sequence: TGTGCCAGCAGCTGGGGGCCCGCGAAAGACGGAAACACCATATATTTT.

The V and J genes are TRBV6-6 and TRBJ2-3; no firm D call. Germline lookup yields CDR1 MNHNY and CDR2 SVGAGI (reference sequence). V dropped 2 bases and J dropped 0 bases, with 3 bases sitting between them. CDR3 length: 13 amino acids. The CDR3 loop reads CASSYRSTDTQYF. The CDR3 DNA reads TGTGCCAGCAGTTACCGGAGCACAGATACGCAGTATTTT.

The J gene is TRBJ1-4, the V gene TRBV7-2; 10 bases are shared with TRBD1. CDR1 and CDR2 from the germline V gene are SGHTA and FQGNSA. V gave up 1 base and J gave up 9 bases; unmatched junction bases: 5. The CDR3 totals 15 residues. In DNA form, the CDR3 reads TGTGCCAGCAGCTTAGAGGGACAGGGGAACAAAAAACTGTTTTTT. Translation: CASSLEGQGNKKLFF.

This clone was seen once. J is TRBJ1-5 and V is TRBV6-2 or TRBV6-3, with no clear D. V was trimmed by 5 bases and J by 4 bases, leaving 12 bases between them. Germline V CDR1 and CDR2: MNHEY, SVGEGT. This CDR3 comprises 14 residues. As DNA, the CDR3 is TGTGCCAGCAGTCTACCGGACTTTAATCAGCCCCAGCATTTT. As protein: CASSLPDFNQPQHF.

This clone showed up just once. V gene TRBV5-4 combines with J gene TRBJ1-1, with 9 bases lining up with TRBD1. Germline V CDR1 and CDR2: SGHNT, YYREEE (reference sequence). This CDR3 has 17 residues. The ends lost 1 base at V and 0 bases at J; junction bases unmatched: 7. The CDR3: CASSLMGQGFLNTEAFF. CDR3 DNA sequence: TGTGCCAGCAGCTTGATGGGACAGGGATTTTTGAACACTGAAGCTTTCTTT.

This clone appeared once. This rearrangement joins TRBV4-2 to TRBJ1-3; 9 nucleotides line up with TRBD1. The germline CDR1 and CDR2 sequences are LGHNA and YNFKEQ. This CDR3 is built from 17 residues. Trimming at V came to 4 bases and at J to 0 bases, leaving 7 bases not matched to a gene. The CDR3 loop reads CASSLSQGQGSGNTIYF. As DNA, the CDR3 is TGTGCCAGCAGCCTTTCTCAGGGACAGGGCTCTGGAAACACCATATATTTT.

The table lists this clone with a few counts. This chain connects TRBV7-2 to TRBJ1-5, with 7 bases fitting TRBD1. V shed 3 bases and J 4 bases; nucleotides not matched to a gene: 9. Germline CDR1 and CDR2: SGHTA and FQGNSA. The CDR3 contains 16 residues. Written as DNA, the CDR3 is TGTGCCAGCAGCTTTTCCGGGACAGTTCTAAATCAGCCCCAGCATTTT. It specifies CASSFSGTVLNQPQHF.